This TCR beta chain was identified during a study of T cell repertoires in cytomegalovirus infection. In regard to this clonotype: Its antigen is unidentified.

TCRdb reprocessed the reads via MiXCR and lists one record per CDR3 protein. Among roughly 990,000 distinct CDR3 sequences listed, approximately 31% were seen once. Germline V lookup: CDR1 SGHDT, CDR2 YYEEEE. Trimming shortened V by 2 bases and J by 0 bases, and 12 bases separated the two germline ends. The CDR3 is 16 residues long. The receptor was derived from a human donor in good health (CMV status not recorded). Some clones in this sample may be carry-over from other donors' samples. The material sequenced was cultured CD8+ T cells from PBMCs, taken from culture after CMV antigen stimulation. The chain employs TRBV5-6 and TRBJ2-4; possible D gene TRBD1, 6 bases. The CDR3 is CASSFQGSSAKNIQYF. The CDR3, as DNA: TGTGCCAGCAGCTTCCAGGGGTCTTCAGCCAAAAACATTCAGTACTTC.